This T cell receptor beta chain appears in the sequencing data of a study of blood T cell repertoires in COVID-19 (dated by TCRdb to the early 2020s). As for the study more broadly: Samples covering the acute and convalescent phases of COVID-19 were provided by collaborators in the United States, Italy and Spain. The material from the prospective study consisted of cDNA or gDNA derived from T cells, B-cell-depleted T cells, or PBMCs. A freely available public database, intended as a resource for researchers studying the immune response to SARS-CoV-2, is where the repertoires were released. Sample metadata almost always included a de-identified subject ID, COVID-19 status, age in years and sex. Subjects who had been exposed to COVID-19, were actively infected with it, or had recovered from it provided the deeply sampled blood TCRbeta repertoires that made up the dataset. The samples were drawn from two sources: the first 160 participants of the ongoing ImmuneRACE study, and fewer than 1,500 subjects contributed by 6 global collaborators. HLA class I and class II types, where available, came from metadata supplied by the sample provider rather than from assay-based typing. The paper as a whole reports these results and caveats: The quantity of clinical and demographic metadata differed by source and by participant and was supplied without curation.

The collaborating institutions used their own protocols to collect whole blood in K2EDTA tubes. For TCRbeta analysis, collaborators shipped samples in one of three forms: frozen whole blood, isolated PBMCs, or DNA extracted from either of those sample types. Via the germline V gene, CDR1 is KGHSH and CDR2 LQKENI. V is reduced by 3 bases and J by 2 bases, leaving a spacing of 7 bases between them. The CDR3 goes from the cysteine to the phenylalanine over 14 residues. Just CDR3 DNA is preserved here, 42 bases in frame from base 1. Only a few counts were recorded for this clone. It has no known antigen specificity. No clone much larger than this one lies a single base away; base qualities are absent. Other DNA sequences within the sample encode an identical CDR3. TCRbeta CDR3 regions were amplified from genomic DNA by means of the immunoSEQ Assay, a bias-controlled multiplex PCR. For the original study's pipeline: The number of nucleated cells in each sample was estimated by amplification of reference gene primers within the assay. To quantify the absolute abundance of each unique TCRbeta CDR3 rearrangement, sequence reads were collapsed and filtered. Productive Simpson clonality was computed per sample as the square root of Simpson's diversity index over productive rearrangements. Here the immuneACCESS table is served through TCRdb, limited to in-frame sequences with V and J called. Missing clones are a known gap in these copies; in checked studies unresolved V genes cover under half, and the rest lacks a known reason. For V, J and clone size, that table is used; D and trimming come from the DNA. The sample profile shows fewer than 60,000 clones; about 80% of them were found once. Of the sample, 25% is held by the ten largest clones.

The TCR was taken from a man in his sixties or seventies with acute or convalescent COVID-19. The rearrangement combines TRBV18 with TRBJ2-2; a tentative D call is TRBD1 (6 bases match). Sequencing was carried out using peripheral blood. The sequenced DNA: TGTGCCAGCTCACCGGGACAAAACACCGGGGAGCTGTTTTTT. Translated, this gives CASSPGQNTGELFF.